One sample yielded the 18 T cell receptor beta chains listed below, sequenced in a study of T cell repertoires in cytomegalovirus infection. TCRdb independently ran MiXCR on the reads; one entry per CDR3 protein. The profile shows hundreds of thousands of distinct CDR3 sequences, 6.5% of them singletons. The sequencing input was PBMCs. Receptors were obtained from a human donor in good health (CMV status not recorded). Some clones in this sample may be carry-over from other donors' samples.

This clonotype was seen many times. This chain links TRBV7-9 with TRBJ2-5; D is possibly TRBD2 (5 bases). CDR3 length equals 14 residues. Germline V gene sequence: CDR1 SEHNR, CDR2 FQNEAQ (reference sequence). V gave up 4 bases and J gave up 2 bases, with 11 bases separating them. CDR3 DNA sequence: TGTGCCAGCAGCTCGGAGAGGGTGCAAGAGACCCAGTACTTC. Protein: CASSSERVQETQYF.

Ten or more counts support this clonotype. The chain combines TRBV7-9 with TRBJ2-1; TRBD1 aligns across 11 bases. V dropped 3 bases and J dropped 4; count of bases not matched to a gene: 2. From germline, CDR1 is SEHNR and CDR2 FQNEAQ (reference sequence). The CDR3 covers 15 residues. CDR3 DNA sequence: TGTGCCAGCAGCTTCCGGGACAGGGGGTACAATGAGCAGTTCTTC. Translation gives CASSFRDRGYNEQFF.

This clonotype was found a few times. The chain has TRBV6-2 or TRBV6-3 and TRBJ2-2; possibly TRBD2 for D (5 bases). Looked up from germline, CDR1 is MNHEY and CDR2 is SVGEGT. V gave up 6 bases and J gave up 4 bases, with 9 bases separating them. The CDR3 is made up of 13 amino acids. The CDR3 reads CASRRAVTGELFF. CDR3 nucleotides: TGTGCCAGCAGGAGGGCGGTCACCGGGGAGCTGTTTTTT.

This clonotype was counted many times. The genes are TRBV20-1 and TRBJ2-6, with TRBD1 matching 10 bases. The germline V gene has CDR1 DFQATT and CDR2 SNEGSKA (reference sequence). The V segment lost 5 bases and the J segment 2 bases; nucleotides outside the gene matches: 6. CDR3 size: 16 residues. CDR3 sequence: CSAVGQGRAGANVLTF. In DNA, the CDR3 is TGCAGTGCTGTGGGACAGGGGAGGGCTGGGGCCAACGTCCTGACTTTC.

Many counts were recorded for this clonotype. DNA of the CDR3: TGTGCCAGCAGCTCTGACCCCCGAGGGACCGGGGAGCTGTTTTTT. Residues: CASSSDPRGTGELFF. The chain uses TRBV12-3 or TRBV12-4 and TRBJ2-2; D perhaps matches TRBD2 (5 bases). Trimming stripped 6 bases from V and 5 bases from J, with 16 bases between. The CDR3 spans 15 residues.

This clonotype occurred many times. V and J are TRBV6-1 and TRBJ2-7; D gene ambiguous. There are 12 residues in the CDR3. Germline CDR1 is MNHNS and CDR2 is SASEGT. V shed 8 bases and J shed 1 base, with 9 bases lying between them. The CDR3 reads CASLSGSYEQYF. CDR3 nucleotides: TGTGCCAGCCTTTCAGGTTCCTACGAGCAGTACTTC.

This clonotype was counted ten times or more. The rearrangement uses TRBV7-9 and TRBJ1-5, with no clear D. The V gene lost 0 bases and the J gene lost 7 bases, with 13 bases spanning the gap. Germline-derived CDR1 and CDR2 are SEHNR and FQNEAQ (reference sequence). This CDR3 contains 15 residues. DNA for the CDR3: TGTGCCAGCAGCTTAGCGGGTCAGGAGGGACAGCCCCAGCATTTT. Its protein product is CASSLAGQEGQPQHF. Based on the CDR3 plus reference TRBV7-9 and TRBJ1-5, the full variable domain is DTGVSQNPRHKITKRGQNVTFRCDPISEHNRLYWYRQTLGQGPEFLTYFQNEAQLEKSRLLSDRFSAERPKGSFSTLEIQRTEQGDSAMYLCASSLAGQEGQPQHFGDGTRLSIL.

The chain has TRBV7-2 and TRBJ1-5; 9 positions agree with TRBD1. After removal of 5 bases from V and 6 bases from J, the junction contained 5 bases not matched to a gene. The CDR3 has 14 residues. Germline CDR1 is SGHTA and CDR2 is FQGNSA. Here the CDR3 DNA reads TGTGCCAGCAGCCGGGGACAGGGCGTTCAGCCCCAGCATTTT. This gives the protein CASSRGQGVQPQHF.

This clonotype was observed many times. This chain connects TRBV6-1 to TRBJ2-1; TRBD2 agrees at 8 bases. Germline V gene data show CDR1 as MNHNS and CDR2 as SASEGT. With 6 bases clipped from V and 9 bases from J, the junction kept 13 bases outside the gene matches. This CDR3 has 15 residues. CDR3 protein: CASSPDERGNGEQFF. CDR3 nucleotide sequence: TGTGCCAGCAGCCCGGATGAGCGGGGGAACGGTGAGCAGTTCTTC.

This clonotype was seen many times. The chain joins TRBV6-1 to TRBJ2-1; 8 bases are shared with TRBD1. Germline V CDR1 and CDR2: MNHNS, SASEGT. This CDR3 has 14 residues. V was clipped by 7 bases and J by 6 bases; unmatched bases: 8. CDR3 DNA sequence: TGTGCCAGCACCGTTATGGACAGGGTCAATGAGCAGTTCTTC. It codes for CASTVMDRVNEQFF.

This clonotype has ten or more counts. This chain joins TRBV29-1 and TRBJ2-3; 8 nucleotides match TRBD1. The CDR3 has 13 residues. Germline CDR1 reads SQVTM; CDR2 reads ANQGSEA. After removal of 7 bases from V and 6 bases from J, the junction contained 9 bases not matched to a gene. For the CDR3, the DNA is TGCAGCGGGGAACAGGGGGTCGGGGATACGCAGTATTTT. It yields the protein CSGEQGVGDTQYF.

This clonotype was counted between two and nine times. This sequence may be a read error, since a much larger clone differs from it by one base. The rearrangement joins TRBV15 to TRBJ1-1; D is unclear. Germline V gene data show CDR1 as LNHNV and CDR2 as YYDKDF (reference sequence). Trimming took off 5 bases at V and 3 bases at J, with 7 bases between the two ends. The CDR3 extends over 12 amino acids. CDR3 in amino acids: CATSGRDTEAFF. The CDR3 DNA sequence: TGTGCCACCAGCGGGCGGGACACTGAAGCTTTCTTT.

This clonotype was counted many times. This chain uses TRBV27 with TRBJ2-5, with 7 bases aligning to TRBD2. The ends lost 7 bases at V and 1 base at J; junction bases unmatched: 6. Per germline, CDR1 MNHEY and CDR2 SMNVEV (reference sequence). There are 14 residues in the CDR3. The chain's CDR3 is CASNHGGIQETQYF. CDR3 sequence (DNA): TGTGCCAGCAACCACGGGGGGATCCAAGAGACCCAGTACTTC.

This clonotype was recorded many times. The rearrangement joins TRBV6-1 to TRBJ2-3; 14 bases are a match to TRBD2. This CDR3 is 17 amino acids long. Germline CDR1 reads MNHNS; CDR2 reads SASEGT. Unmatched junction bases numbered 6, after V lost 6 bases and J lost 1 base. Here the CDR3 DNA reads TGTGCCAGCAGACCTCCGGGACTAGCGGGGGGCACAGATACGCAGTATTTT. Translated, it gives CASRPPGLAGGTDTQYF.

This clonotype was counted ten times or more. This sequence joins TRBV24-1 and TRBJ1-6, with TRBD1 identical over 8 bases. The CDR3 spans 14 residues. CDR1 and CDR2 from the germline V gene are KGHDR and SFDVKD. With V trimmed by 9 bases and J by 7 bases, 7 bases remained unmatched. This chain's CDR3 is CATSRTGNNSPLHF. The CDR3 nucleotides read TGTGCCACCTCCCGGACAGGGAACAATTCACCCCTCCACTTT.

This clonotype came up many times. The CDR3 DNA reads TGTGCCAGCAGCTTAACGGCGATAGCGGGGGGCCAAAACATTCAGTACTTC. Translating gives CASSLTAIAGGQNIQYF. This chain links TRBV7-3 with TRBJ2-4; 10 bases line up with TRBD2. This CDR3 contains 17 residues. The ends lost 0 bases at V and 5 bases at J; junction bases unmatched: 7. CDR1 is SGHTA, CDR2 FQGTGA, per germline.

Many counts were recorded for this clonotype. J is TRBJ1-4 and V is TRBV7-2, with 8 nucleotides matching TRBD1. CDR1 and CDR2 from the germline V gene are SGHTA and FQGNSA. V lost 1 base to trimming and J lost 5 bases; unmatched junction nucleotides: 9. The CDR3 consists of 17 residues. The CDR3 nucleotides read TGTGCCAGCAGCTTAGAGGGGGGACAGGCTGTAAATGAAAAACTGTTTTTT. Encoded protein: CASSLEGGQAVNEKLFF. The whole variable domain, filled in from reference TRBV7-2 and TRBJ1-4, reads GAGVSQSPSNKVTEKGKDVELRCDPISGHTALYWYRQSLGQGLEFLIYFQGNSAPDKSGLPSDRFSAERTGGSVSTLTIQRTQQEDSAVYLCASSLEGGQAVNEKLFFGSGTQLSVL.

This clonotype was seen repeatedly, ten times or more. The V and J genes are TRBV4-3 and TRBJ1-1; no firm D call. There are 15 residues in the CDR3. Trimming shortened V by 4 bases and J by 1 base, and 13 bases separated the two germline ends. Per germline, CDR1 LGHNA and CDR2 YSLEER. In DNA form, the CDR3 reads TGCGCCAGCAGCCGGGAACAGATTCCGAACACTGAAGCTTTCTTT. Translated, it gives CASSREQIPNTEAFF.